A single sample gave rise to the 8 T cell receptor beta chains below, sequenced in a study of cytomegalovirus exposure and HLA in healthy donors. Assay: immunoSEQ multiplex PCR; the TCRdb copy retains only in-frame clones and omits some. The table lists approximately 130,000 clones, about 90% of them singletons. The sequenced sample was PBMCs. These TCRs come from a woman aged 18-29 years in good health and CMV-seronegative.

The V call is TRBV5-1, the J call TRBJ2-1; a possible D gene is TRBD2 (5 bases). The CDR3 consists of 15 residues. Deletions cut 0 bases from V and 6 bases from J, with 13 bases between. CDR1 is SGHRS and CDR2 is YFSETQ in the germline V gene. The CDR3 is CASSLGGLRRNEQFF. As DNA, the CDR3 is TGCGCCAGCAGCTTGGGTGGACTCCGACGCAATGAGCAGTTCTTC.

The chain employs TRBV13 and TRBJ2-1; TRBD2 aligns across 12 bases. The trim removed 5 bases at V and 7 bases at J, leaving 6 bases unmatched. From germline, CDR1 is PRHDT and CDR2 FYEKMQ (reference sequence). CDR3 length: 15 residues. The CDR3 sequence: CASSRLAGASNEQFF. The CDR3 region has the DNA TGTGCCAGCAGCCGACTAGCGGGGGCCTCTAATGAGCAGTTCTTC.

V is TRBV2 and J is TRBJ2-2, with 8 bases identical to TRBD1. V lost 6 bases to trimming and J lost 6 bases; unmatched junction nucleotides: 3. The length of the CDR3 is 13 residues. Germline V gene data show CDR1 as SNHLY and CDR2 as FYNNEI. Here the CDR3 DNA reads TGTGCCAGCAGGGCGGACAGGGCCGGGGAGCTGTTTTTT. It specifies CASRADRAGELFF.

The chain has TRBV18 and TRBJ2-5; TRBD1 aligns across 7 bases. V lost 5 bases to trimming and J lost 2 bases; unmatched junction nucleotides: 5. Germline values: CDR1 KGHSH, CDR2 LQKENI. The CDR3 contains 14 residues. The CDR3 here is CASSGQAKQETQYF. Written as DNA, the CDR3 is TGTGCCAGCTCAGGACAGGCGAAGCAAGAGACCCAGTACTTC.

This sequence joins TRBV28 and TRBJ2-7; 12 nucleotides match TRBD2. This CDR3 region has 15 residues. Germline V gives CDR1 MDHEN, CDR2 SYDVKM. V lost 4 bases and J lost 3; bases outside the gene matches: 4. The CDR3 protein is CASSSRTSGNYEQYF. The DNA for the CDR3 is TGTGCCAGCAGTTCCAGGACTAGCGGGAACTACGAGCAGTACTTC. Filled out from reference TRBV28 and TRBJ2-7, the complete variable domain reads DVKVTQSSRYLVKRTGEKVFLECVQDMDHENMFWYRQDPGLGLRLIYFSYDVKMKEKGDIPEGYSVSREKKERFSLILESASTNQTSMYLCASSSRTSGNYEQYFGPGTRLTVT.

The chain uses TRBV2 and TRBJ1-2; D not certain. Germline V CDR1 and CDR2: SNHLY, FYNNEI. This CDR3 spans 14 amino acids. Trimming took 3 bases from V and 4 from J, leaving 12 bases between them. The CDR3 DNA follows: TGTGCCAGCAGTGATTTAGAAGTAACCTATGGCTACACCTTC. This codes for CASSDLEVTYGYTF.

V gene TRBV6-1 combines with J gene TRBJ1-5; weak D call: TRBD1 (5 bases). CDR3 length: 15 amino acids. Looked up from germline, CDR1 is MNHNS and CDR2 is SASEGT. V gave up 2 bases and J gave up 0 bases, with 8 bases separating them. In nucleotides, the CDR3 is TGTGCCAGCAGTGAATACGGGGGTAGCAATCAGCCCCAGCATTTT. Encoded protein: CASSEYGGSNQPQHF.

The chain has TRBV5-6 and TRBJ1-1, with 12 nucleotides matching TRBD1. CDR1 and CDR2 from the germline V gene are SGHDT and YYEEEE. The CDR3 has 16 residues. V was pared by 2 bases and J by 3 bases, with 5 bases of the junction left unmatched. CDR3 DNA sequence: TGTGCCAGCAGCTTTCGGGACAGGGGGCTCGACACTGAAGCTTTCTTT. This sequence encodes CASSFRDRGLDTEAFF.